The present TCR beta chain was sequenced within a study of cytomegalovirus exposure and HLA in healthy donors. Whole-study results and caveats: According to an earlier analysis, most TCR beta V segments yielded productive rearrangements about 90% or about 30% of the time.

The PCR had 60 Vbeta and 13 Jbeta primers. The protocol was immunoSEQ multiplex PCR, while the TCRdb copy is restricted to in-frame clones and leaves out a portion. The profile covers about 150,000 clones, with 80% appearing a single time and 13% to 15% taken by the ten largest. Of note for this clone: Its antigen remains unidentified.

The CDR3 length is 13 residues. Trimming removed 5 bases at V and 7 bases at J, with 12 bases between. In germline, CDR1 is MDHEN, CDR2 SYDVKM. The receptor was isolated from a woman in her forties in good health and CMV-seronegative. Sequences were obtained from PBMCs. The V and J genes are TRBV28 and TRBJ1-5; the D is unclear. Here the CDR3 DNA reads TGTGCCAGCAGTACGGGGTTTGGGCAGCCCCAGCATTTT. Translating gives CASSTGFGQPQHF.